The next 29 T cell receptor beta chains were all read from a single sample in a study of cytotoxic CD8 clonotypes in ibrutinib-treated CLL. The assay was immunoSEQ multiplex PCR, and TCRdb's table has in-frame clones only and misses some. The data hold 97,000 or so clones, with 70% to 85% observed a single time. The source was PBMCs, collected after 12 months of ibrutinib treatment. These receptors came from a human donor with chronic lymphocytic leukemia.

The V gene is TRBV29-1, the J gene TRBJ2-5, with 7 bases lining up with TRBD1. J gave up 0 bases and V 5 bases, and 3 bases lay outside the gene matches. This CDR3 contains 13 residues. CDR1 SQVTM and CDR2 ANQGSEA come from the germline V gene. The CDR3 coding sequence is TGCAGCGTTAGGGGGCCGGACCAAGAGACCCAGTACTTC. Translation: CSVRGPDQETQYF.

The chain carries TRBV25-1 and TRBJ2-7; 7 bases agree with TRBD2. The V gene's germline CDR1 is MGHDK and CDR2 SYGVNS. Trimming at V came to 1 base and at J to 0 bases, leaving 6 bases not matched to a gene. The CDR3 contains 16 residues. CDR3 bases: TGTGCCAGCAGTGAATCCGGGGGGAAGAGCTCCTACGAGCAGTACTTC. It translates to CASSESGGKSSYEQYF.

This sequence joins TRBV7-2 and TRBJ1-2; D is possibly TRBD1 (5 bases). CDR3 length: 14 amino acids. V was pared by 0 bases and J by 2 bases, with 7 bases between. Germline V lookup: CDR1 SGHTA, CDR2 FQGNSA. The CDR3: CASSLAAGNYGYTF. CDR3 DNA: TGTGCCAGCAGCTTAGCGGCAGGGAACTATGGCTACACCTTC.

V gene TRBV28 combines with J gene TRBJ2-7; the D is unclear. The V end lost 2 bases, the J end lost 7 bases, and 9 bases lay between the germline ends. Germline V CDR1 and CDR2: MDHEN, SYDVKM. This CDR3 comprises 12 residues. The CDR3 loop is CASSLRVAEQYF. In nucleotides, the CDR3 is TGTGCCAGCAGTTTAAGGGTGGCTGAGCAGTACTTC.

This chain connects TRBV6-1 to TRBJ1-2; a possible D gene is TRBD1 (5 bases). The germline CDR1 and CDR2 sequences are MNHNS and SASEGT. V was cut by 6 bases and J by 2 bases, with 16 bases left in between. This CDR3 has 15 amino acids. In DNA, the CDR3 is TGTGCCAGCAGGGGGGACGGCGCGGGGAACTATGGCTACACCTTC. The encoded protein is CASRGDGAGNYGYTF.

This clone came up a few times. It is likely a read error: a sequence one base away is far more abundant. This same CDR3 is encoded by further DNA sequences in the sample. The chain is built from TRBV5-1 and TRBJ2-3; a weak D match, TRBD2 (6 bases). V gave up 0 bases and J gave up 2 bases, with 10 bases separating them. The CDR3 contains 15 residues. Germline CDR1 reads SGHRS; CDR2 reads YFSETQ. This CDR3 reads CASSLAGGITDTQYF. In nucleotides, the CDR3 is TGCGCCAGCAGCTTGGCGGGCGGGATCACAGATACGCAGTATTTT.

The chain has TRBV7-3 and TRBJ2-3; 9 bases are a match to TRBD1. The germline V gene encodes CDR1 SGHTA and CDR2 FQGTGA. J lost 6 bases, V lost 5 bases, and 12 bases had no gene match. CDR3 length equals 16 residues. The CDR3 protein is CASSPQDRGPRDTQYF. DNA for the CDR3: TGTGCCAGCAGCCCGCAGGACAGGGGACCCCGGGATACGCAGTATTTT.

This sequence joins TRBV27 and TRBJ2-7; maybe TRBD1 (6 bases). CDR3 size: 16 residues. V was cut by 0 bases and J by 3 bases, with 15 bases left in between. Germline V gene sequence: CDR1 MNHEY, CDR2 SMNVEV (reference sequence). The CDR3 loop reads CASSLSWGQGIYEQYF. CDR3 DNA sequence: TGTGCCAGCAGTTTATCGTGGGGGCAGGGGATCTACGAGCAGTACTTC.

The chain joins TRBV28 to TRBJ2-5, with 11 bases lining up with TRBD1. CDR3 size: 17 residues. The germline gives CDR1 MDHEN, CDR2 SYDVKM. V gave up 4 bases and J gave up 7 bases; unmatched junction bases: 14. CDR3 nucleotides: TGTGCCAGCAGTTCCATCGACTTAGGGACAGGGGGGAGGACCCAGTACTTC. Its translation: CASSSIDLGTGGRTQYF.

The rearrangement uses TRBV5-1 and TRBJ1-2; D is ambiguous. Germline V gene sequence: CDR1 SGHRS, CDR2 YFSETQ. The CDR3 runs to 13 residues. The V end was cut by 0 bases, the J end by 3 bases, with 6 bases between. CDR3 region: CASSLAPDYGYTF. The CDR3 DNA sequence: TGCGCCAGCAGCTTGGCCCCGGACTATGGCTACACCTTC.

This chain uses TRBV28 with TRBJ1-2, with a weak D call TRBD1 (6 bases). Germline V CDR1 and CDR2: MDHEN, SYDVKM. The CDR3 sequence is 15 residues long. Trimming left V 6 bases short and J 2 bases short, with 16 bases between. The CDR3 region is CASSGTGMGNYGYTF. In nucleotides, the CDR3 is TGTGCCAGCAGCGGAACAGGGATGGGGAACTATGGCTACACCTTC.

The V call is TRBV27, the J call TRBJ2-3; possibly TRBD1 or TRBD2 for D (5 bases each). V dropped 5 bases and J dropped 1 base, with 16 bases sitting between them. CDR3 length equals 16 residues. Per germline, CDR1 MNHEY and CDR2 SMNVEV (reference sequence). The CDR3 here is CASSPYEQGGTDTQYF. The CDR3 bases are TGTGCCAGCAGTCCGTATGAGCAGGGAGGCACAGATACGCAGTATTTT.

The CDR3 DNA reads as TGTGCCAGCAGCTTTTCTTCATATCAGCCCCAGCATTTT. Amino acids: CASSFSSYQPQHF. The chain combines TRBV7-2 with TRBJ1-5, with D unclear. This CDR3 contains 13 residues. Deletions cut 3 bases from V and 5 bases from J, with 8 bases between. Germline lookup yields CDR1 SGHTA and CDR2 FQGNSA.

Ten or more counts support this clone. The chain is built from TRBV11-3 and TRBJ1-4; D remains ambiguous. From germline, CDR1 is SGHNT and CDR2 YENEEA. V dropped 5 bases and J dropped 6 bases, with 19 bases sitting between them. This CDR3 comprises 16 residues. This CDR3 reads CASSRAGGGEDEKLFF. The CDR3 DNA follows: TGTGCCAGCAGCAGGGCAGGCGGTGGGGAAGATGAAAAACTGTTTTTT.

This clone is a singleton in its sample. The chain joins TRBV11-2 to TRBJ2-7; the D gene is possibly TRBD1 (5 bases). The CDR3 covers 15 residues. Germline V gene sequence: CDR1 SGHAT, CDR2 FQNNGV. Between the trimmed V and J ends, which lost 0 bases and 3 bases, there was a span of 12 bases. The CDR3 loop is CASSLEPGSNYEQYF. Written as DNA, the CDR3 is TGTGCCAGCAGCTTAGAGCCAGGGTCGAACTACGAGCAGTACTTC.

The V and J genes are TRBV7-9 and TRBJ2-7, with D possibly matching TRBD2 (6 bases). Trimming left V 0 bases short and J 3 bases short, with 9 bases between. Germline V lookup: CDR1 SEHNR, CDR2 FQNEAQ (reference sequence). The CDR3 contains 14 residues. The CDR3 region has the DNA TGTGCCAGCAGCTTAGCGGCGGGAAACTACGAGCAGTACTTC. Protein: CASSLAAGNYEQYF.

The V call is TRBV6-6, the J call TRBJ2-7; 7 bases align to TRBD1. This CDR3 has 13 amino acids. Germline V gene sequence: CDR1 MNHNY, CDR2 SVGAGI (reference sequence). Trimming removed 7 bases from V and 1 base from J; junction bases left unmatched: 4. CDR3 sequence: CASTNRGSYEQYF. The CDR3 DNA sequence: TGTGCCAGCACCAACAGGGGTTCCTACGAGCAGTACTTC.

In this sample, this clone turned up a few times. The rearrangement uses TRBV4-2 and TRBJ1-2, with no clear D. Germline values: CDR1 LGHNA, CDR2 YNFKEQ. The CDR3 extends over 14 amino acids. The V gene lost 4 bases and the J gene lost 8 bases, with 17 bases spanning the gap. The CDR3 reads CASSPGGITNGYTF. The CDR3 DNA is TGTGCCAGCAGCCCAGGAGGAATTACTAACGGCTACACCTTC.

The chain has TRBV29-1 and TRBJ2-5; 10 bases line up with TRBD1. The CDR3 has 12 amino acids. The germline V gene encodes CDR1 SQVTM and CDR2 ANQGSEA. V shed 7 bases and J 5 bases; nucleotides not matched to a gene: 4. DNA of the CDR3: TGCAGCGGGGGACAGGGGTCCGAGACCCAGTACTTC. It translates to CSGGQGSETQYF.

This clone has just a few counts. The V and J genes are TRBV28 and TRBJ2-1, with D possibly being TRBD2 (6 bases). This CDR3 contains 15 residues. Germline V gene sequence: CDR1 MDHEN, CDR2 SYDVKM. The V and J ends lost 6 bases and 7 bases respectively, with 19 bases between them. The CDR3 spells CASRGPGRGGNEQFF. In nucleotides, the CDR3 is TGTGCCAGCAGGGGCCCGGGCCGTGGAGGGAATGAGCAGTTCTTC. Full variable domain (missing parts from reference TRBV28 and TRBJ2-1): DVKVTQSSRYLVKRTGEKVFLECVQDMDHENMFWYRQDPGLGLRLIYFSYDVKMKEKGDIPEGYSVSREKKERFSLILESASTNQTSMYLCASRGPGRGGNEQFFGPGTRLTVL.

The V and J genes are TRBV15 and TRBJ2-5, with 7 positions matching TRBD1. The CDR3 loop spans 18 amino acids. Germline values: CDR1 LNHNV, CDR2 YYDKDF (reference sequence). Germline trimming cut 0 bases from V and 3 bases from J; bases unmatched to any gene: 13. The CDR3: CATSRDTRGRKNEETQYF. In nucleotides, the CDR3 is TGTGCCACCAGCAGAGATACGAGGGGGCGGAAGAACGAAGAGACCCAGTACTTC.

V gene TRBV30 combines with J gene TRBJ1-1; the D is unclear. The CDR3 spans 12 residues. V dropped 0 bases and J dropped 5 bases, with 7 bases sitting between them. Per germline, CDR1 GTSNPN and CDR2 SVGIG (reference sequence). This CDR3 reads CAWSVDVTEAFF. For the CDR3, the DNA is TGTGCCTGGAGTGTAGATGTAACTGAAGCTTTCTTT.

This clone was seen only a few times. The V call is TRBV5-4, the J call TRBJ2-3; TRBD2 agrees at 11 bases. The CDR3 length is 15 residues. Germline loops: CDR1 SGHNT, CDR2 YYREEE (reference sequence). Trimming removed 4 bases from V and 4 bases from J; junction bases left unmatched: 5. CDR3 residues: CASSVSGGAPDTQYF. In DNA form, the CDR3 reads TGTGCCAGCAGCGTTAGCGGGGGGGCCCCAGATACGCAGTATTTT.

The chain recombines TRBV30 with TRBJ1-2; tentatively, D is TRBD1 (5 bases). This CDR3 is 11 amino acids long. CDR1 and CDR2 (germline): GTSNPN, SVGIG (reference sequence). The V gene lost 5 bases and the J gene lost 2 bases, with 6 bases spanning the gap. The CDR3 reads CAWGQNYGYTF. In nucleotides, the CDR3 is TGTGCCTGGGGACAAAACTATGGCTACACCTTC.

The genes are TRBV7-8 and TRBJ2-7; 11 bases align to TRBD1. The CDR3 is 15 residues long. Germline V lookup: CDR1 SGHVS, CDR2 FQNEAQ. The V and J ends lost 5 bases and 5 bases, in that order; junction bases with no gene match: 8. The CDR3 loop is CASSRTGGAANEQYF. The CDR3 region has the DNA TGTGCCAGCAGCCGGACAGGGGGCGCAGCTAACGAGCAGTACTTC.

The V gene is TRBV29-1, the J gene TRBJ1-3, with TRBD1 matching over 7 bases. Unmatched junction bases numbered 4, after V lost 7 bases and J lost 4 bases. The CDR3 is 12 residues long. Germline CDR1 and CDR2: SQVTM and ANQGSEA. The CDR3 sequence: CSALGQGNTIYF. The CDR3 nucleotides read TGCAGCGCCTTGGGACAGGGAAACACCATATATTTT.

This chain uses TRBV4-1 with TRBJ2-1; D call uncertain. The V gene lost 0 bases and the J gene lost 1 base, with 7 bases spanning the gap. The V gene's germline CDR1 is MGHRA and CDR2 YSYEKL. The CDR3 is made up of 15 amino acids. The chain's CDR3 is CASSQDLASYNEQFF. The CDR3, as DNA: TGCGCCAGCAGCCAAGATTTAGCTTCCTACAATGAGCAGTTCTTC.

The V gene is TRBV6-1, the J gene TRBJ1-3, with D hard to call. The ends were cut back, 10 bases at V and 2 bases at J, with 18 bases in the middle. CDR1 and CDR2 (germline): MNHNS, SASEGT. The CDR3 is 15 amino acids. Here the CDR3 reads CATSPSRNPGNTIYF. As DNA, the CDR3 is TGTGCCACCTCGCCATCCAGGAACCCTGGAAACACCATATATTTT.

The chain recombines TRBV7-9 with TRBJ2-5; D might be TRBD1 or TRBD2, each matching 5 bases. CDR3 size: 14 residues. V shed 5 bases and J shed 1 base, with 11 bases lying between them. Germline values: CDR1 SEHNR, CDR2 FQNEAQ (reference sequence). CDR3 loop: CASSRDPTQETQYF. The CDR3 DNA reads TGTGCCAGCAGCCGGGACCCTACCCAAGAGACCCAGTACTTC. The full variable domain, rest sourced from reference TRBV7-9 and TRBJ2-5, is DTGVSQNPRHKITKRGQNVTFRCDPISEHNRLYWYRQTLGQGPEFLTYFQNEAQLEKSRLLSDRFSAERPKGSFSTLEIQRTEQGDSAMYLCASSRDPTQETQYFGPGTRLLVL.